Each of the 13 T cell receptor delta chains below was sequenced from the same sample in a study of gamma delta lymphoproliferative disorders and STAT genes. The receptor sequences were amplified from genomic DNA of peripheral blood mononuclear cells. TCRdb reanalyzed the multiplex PCR reads using CATT. This table holds over a thousand delta-chain clones, approximately 1.5% found once. The sequencing sample was made of blood. These receptors all stem from a human donor in good health.

About this clone: The TCRdb record carries a much larger clone's protein, which differs from this DNA's translation at residue 17; a read error is the likely cause, and the protein listed here is the DNA translation. The gene calls are TRDV1 and TRDJ1, with a tentative D call TRDD1 (6 bases). The CDR3 is 19 residues long. Germline-derived CDR1 and CDR2 are TSWWSYY and QGS. This CDR3 is CALGEITFLKYWSIDKPIF. The CDR3 bases are TGTGCTCTTGGGGAAATCACTTTCCTGAAATACTGGAGTATCGATAAACCCATCTTT.

This clone occurred a few times. Although no V gene was called, TRDJ1 is the J gene. This CDR3 comprises 9 residues. CDR3 in amino acids: CASWGKLIF. As DNA, the CDR3 is TGTGCTTCATGGGGGAAACTCATCTTT.

Of note for this clone: TCRdb records a much larger clone's protein for this DNA, with a difference at residue 14 that likely arises from a read error; the protein given is the translation of the DNA. The gene calls are TRDV3 and TRDJ1; TRDD3 agrees at 8 bases. The CDR3 has 21 residues. Germline assignment: CDR1 TVYSNPD and CDR2 GDNSRS (reference sequence). V shed 0 bases, J shed 0 bases, and the junction held 24 bases outside the gene matches. CDR3 region: CAFSSPTGWGYRETYTDKLIF. The CDR3 region has the DNA TGTGCCTTTAGTAGTCCTACTGGCTGGGGATACCGGGAGACGTACACCGATAAACTCATCTTT.

This clone appeared many times. This probably arose from a read error, given a far larger clone one base away. The gene calls are TRDV2 and TRDJ1; 13 nucleotides match TRDD3. CDR1 GEAIGNYY and CDR2 EKD come from the germline V gene. The CDR3 runs to 18 residues. The CDR3 reads CACGTGLLGDTRHDKLIF. In nucleotides, the CDR3 is TGTGCCTGTGGCACCGGACTACTGGGGGATACGCGGCACGATAAACTCATCTTT.

This clone was counted a few times. Given a far larger clone just one base away, this is likely a sequencing read error. The identical CDR3 is also encoded by other nucleotide sequences in the sample. The CDR3, as DNA: TGTGCCCTTGGCCCCCGAGGGGTCGGCCTTCCTAAGCCCGAGGTACTGGGGGATACGGGGTACACCGATAAACTCATCTTT. It specifies CALGPRGVGLPKPEVLGDTGYTDKLIF. The V and J genes are TRDV1 and TRDJ1, with 13 nucleotides matching TRDD3. This CDR3 has 27 residues. Per the germline V gene, CDR1 is TSWWSYY and CDR2 is QGS.

On this clone itself: TCRdb records a much larger clone's protein for this DNA, with a difference at residue 12 that likely arises from a read error; the protein given is the translation of the DNA. V usage is TRDV3 and J usage is TRDJ1; TRDD3 might be the D (6 bases). V was cut by 3 bases and J by 10 bases, with 30 bases left in between. Germline CDR1 is TVYSNPD and CDR2 is GDNSRS (reference sequence). The CDR3 covers 16 residues. CDR3 loop: CALRDGDGDPGTALIF. CDR3 nucleotides: TGTGCCTTGCGCGATGGGGATGGGGATCCGGGGACAGCACTCATCTTT. Based on the CDR3 plus reference TRDV3 and TRDJ1, the full variable domain is CDKVTQSSPDQTVASGSEVVLLCTYDTVYSNPDLFWYRIRPDYSFQFVFYGDNSRSEGADFTQGRFSVKHILTQKAFHLVISPVRTEDSATYYCALRDGDGDPGTALIFGKGTRVTVEP.

About this clone: A read error is likely here: a far larger clone is one base away. This same CDR3 is encoded by further DNA sequences in the sample. The J gene is TRDJ1, the V gene TRDV3, with 10 bases aligning to TRDD3. Trimming cost V 2 bases and J 4 bases; bases outside gene matches: 28. CDR1 and CDR2 (germline): TVYSNPD, GDNSRS (reference sequence). CDR3 length equals 21 residues. The CDR3 sequence is CAFEAHDKLHGGGYHGDKLIF. The DNA of the CDR3 is TGTGCCTTTGAGGCCCACGATAAGCTACATGGTGGGGGATACCATGGCGATAAACTCATCTTT.

Relative to its sample, this clone is medium-sized. A single base is all that separates this from a far larger clone, so a read error is likely. Additional DNA sequences in this sample encode the identical CDR3. This rearrangement joins TRDV1 to TRDJ1, with a weak D call TRDD1 (5 bases). V dropped 3 bases and J dropped 0 bases, with 38 bases sitting between them. The CDR3 has 24 amino acids. Germline assignment: CDR1 TSWWSYY and CDR2 QGS. The CDR3 loop reads CALGELISKNRFNGRKMYTDKLIF. CDR3 nucleotide sequence: TGTGCTCTTGGGGAGCTAATTTCCAAGAATAGATTTAATGGGCGCAAAATGTACACCGATAAACTCATCTTT.

Comments on this clone: A far more abundant clone sits one base away, making this likely a read error. This specimen includes other DNA sequences encoding the same CDR3. The chain combines TRDV1 with TRDJ1; D may be TRDD2 (7 bases). Germline CDR1 reads TSWWSYY; CDR2 reads QGS. The CDR3 loop spans 26 amino acids. V lost 2 bases and J lost 5, with 48 bases in between. The CDR3 loop is CALGEKWFLHRSGVGEKMVGTDKLIF. CDR3 DNA sequence: TGTGCTCTTGGGGAAAAATGGTTCCTACATCGGTCTGGGGTAGGAGAAAAGATGGTAGGCACTGATAAACTCATCTTT.

A word on this clone: Translating this DNA gives a protein that differs at residue 13 from the TCRdb one, which belongs to a much larger clone; a read error is likely, and the protein shown is this translation. This sequence joins TRDV1 and TRDJ1; D is perhaps TRDD2 (5 bases). The CDR3 is made up of 23 amino acids. Germline CDR1 is TSWWSYY and CDR2 is QGS. Between the trimmed V and J ends, which lost 2 bases and 2 bases, there was a span of 36 bases. The CDR3 nucleotides read TGTGCTCTTGGGGAAATCCCTCACCTACACACCCGGTCTGGAATTTCTATTACCGATAAACTCATCTTT. It specifies CALGEIPHLHTRSGISITDKLIF.

This clone occurred a few times. A far larger clone is one nucleotide away, so this likely arose from a read error. At the DNA level, this CDR3 is encoded by other sequences in the same sample as well. V usage is TRDV2 and J usage is TRDJ1, with 13 bases aligning to TRDD3. Germline CDR1 is GEAIGNYY and CDR2 is EKD. Germline trimming cut 0 bases from V and 4 bases from J; bases unmatched to any gene: 10. This CDR3 is built from 18 residues. CDR3 sequence (DNA): TGTGCCTGTGACACCGGATTACTGGGGGATACGCGGCACGATAAACTCATCTTT. This translates into CACDTGLLGDTRHDKLIF.

As for this clone: A far larger clone is only one base removed, so a read error is likely. Other DNA sequences in the same sample also yield this CDR3. This chain joins TRDV1 and TRDJ1; a possible D gene is TRDD2 (5 bases). Germline CDR1 TSWWSYY, CDR2 QGS. V lost 2 bases and J lost 2, with 36 bases in between. This CDR3 region has 23 residues. DNA of the CDR3: TGTGCTCTTGGGGAAATCCCTCACCTACACACCCGGACCGGAATTTCTATTACCGATAAACTCATCTTT. Amino acid sequence: CALGEIPHLHTRTGISITDKLIF.

This clone came up a few times. Here the J gene is TRDJ1 and the V gene is not called; whether TRDD3, the table's D call, matches the DNA was not checked. This CDR3 has 25 residues. The CDR3 loop reads CASLCLPGFPLGGILYLGNTDKLIF. As DNA, the CDR3 is TGTGCTTCATTGTGCCTTCCTGGGTTCCCATTAGGGGGGATCCTCTACCTTGGTAATACCGATAAACTCATCTTT.